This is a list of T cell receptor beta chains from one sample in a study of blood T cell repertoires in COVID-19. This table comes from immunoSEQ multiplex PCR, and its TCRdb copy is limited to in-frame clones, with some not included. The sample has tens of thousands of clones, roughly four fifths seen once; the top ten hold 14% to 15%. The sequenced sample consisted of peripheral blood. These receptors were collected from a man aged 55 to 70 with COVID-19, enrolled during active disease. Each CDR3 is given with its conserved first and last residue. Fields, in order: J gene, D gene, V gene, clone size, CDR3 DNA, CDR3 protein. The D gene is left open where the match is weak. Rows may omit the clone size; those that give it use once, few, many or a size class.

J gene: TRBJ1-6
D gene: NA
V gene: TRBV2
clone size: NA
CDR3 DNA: TGTGCCAGCAGTGAATCCCACGGAGGTTCACCCCTCCACTTT
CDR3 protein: CASSESHGGSPLHF

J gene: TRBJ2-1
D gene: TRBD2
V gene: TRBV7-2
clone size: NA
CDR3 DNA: TGTGCCAGCAGCTTAGGAGCAGCGGGGAGCTCCTACAATGAGCAGTTCTTC
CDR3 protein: CASSLGAAGSSYNEQFF

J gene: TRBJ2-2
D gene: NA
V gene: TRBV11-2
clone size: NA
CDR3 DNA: TGTGCCAGCAGCTCGCCAATTGGAGGGGCCGCCGGGGAGCTGTTTTTT
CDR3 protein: CASSSPIGGAAGELFF

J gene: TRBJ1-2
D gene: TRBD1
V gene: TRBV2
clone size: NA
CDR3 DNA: TGTGCCAGCAGTGGATTGAGACAGGGGAATGGCTACACCTTC
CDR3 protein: CASSGLRQGNGYTF

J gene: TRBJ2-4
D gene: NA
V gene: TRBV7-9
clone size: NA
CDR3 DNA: TGTGCCAGCAGCTTAGATGCACGGAGAAACATTCAGTACTTC
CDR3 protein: CASSLDARRNIQYF

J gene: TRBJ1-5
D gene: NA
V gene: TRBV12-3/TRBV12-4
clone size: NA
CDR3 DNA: TGTGCCAGCAGTGGCAGGTCTCGGCCCCAGCATTTT
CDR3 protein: CASSGRSRPQHF

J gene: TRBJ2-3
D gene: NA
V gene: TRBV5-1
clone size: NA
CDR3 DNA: TGCGCCAGCAGCAGCGAGAGCACAGATACGCAGTATTTT
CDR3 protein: CASSSESTDTQYF

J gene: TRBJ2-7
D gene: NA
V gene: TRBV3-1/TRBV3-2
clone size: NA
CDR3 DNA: TGTGCCAGCAGCCAAGGAGAATACGAGCAGTACTTC
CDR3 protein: CASSQGEYEQYF

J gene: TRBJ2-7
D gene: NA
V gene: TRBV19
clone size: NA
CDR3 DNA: TGTGCCAGTAGTACCAGACTTCTTCCCTACGAGCAGTACTTC
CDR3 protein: CASSTRLLPYEQYF

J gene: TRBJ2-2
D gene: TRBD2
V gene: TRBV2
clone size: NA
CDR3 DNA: TGTGCCAGCAGTGAGTCTAGCGGGGCAGGGGAGCTGTTTTTT
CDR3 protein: CASSESSGAGELFF

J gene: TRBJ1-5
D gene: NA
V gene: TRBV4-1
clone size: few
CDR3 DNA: TGCGCCAGCAGCCAACAGGGTTTTAGCAATCAGCCCCAGCATTTT
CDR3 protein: CASSQQGFSNQPQHF

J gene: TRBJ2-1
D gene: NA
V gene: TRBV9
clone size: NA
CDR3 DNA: TGTGCCAGCAGCGTCGCCGGGTCCCCTCCCAATGAGCAGTTCTTC
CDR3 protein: CASSVAGSPPNEQFF

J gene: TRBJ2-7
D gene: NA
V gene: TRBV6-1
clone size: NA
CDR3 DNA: TGTGCCAGCAGTGAAGAACTAGCAGGATCCTACGAGCAGTACTTC
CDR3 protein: CASSEELAGSYEQYF

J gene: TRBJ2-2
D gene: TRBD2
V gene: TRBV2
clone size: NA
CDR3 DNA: TGTGCCAGCCGACTAGCGGGGGTCGGGGAGCTGTTTTTT
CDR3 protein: CASRLAGVGELFF

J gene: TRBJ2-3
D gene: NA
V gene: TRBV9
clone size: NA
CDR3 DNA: TGTGCCAGCAGCGTAGACCCGGTAGGAGGGAGGAGGACGCAGTATTTT
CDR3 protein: CASSVDPVGGRRTQYF

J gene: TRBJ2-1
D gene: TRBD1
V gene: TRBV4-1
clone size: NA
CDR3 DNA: TGCGCCAGCAGCCGGTCACTGGGACAGGCGAATGAGCAGTTCTTC
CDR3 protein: CASSRSLGQANEQFF

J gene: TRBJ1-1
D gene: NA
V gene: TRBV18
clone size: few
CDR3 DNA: TGTGCCAGCTCAGGAGAAAACACTGAAGCTTTCTTT
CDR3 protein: CASSGENTEAFF

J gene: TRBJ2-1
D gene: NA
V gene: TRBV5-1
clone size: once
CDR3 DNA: TGCGCCAGCAGCTTGGCCGGGGCTCGGGGGAATGAGCAGTTCTTC
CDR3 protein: CASSLAGARGNEQFF

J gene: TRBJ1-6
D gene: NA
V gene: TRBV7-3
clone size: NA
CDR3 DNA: TGTGCCAGCAGCTCCCAAGGGGCTAATTCACCCCTCCACTTT
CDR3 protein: CASSSQGANSPLHF

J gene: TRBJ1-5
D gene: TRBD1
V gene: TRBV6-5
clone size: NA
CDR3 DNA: TGTGCCAGCACCAGGGGGCTCGGCAATCAGCCCCAGCATTTT
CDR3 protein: CASTRGLGNQPQHF

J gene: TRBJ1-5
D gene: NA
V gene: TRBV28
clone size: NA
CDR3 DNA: TGTGCCAGCAGCCGCGGGGGCCGGGTTCAGCCCCAGCATTTT
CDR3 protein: CASSRGGRVQPQHF

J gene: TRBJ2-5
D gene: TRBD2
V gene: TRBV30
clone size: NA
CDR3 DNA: TGTGCCTGGAGTCCGGGACTAGAAGGGGAGACCCAGTACTTC
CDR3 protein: CAWSPGLEGETQYF

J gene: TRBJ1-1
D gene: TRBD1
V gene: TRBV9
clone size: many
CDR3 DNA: TGTGCCAGCAGCGTGGGGGACAGAATGAACACTGAAGCTTTCTTT
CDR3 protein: CASSVGDRMNTEAFF

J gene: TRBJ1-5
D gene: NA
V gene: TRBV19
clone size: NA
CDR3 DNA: TGTGCCAGTAGTATAATTTTAGGGGGGGCACGGTATCAGCCCCAGCATTTT
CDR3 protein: CASSIILGGARYQPQHF

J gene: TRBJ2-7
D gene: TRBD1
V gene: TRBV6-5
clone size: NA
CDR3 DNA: TGTGCCAGTCAGCCCTTCCGGGACAGACCCTACGAGCAGTACTTC
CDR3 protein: CASQPFRDRPYEQYF

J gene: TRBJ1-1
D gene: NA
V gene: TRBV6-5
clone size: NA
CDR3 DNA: TGTGCCAGCAGGGGATCGGACACTGAAACTTTCTTT
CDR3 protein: CASRGSDTETFF

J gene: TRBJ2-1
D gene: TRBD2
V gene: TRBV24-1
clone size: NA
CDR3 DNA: TGTGCCACCAGCCGACTAGCCGGGGAGCAGTTCTTC
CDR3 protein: CATSRLAGEQFF

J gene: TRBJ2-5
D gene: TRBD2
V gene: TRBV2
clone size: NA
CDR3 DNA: TGTGCCAGCAGCGGGCTAGCGGCGTCTGAGACCCAGTACTTC
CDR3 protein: CASSGLAASETQYF

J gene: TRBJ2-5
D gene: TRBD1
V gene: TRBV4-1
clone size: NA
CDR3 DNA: TGCGCCAGCAGCCACGGACAGGCGACGAGGAAGACCCAGTACTTC
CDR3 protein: CASSHGQATRKTQYF

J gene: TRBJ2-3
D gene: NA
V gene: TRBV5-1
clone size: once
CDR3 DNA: TGCGCCAGCAGCGTTAGCCGCGTCTCCGATACGCAGTATTTT
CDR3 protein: CASSVSRVSDTQYF

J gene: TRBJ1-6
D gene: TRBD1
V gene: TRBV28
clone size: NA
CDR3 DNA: TGTGCCAGCAGTTCCTCCGCCCCGGGACAGGGTTCACCCCTCCACTTT
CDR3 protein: CASSSSAPGQGSPLHF

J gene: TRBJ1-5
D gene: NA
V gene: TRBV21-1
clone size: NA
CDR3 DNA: TGTGCCAGCAGCAAAGCCCAAAGCGGACAGGGAAATTACAATCAGCCCCAGCATTTT
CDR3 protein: CASSKAQSGQGNYNQPQHF

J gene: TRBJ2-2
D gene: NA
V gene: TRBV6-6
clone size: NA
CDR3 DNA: TGTGCCAGCAGTTACGGCCAGGGGCCCGGGGAGCTGTTTTTT
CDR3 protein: CASSYGQGPGELFF

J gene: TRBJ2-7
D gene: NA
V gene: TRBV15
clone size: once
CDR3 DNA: TGTGCCACCAGCAGAGATGAGGGAAACGAGCAGTACTTC
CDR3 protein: CATSRDEGNEQYF

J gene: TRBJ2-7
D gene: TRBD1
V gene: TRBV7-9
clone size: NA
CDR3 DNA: TGTGCCAGCAGCTTATCTGGGACAGGGGAGCAGTACTTC
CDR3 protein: CASSLSGTGEQYF

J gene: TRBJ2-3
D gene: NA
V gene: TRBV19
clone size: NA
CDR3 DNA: TGTGCCAGTAGTATAGGCGGGCGGATCACAGATACGCAGTATTTT
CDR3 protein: CASSIGGRITDTQYF

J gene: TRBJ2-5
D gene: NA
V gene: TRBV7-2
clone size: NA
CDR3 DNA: TGTGCCAGCAGCCCTCAACTTCAGGGGTGGGGAGAGACCCAGTACTTC
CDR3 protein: CASSPQLQGWGETQYF

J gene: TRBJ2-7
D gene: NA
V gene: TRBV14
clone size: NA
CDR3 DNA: TGTGCCAGCAGCCAGGGCACTAGCCTGAGCCACGAGCAGTACTTC
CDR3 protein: CASSQGTSLSHEQYF

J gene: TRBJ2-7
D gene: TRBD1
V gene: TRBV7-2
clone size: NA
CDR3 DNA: TGTGCCAGCAGCGTGGGGACAGGGTACTACGAGCAGTACTTC
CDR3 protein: CASSVGTGYYEQYF

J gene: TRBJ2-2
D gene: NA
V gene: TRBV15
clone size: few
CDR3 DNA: TGTGCCACCAGCAGAATCCTTCTAAACACCGGGGAGCTGTTTTTT
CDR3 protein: CATSRILLNTGELFF

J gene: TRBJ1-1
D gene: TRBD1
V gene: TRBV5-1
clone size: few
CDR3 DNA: TGCGCCAGCAGCTTGGGGACAGGGACGAACACTGAAGCTTTCTTT
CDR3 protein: CASSLGTGTNTEAFF

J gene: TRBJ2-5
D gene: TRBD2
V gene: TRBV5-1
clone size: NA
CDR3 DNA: TGCGCCAGCAGCTTCGACCTAGCGGGGGGAAGGGAGACCCAGTACTTC
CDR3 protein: CASSFDLAGGRETQYF

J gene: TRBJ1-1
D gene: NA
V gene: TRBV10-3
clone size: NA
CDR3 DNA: TGTGCCATCACCCCAGGGTCGAACACTGAAGCTTTCTTT
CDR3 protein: CAITPGSNTEAFF

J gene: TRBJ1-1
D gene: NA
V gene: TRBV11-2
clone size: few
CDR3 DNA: TGTGCCAGCTGTACTTCTAGTTTGGCCCCAGCTTTCTTT
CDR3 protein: CASCTSSLAPAFF

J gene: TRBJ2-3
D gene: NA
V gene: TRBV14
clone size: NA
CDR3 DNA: TGTGCCAGCAGCCAAGCGGTAATAGATACGCAGTATTTT
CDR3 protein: CASSQAVIDTQYF

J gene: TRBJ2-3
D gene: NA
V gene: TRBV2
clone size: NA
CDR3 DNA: TGTGCCAGCAAGATCACGGGGGTGGGTCCAGATACGCAGTATTTT
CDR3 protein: CASKITGVGPDTQYF

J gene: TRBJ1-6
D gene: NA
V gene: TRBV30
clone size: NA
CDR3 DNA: TGTGCCTGGAGTGCTTTGAGCTCACCCCTCCACTTT
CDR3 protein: CAWSALSSPLHF

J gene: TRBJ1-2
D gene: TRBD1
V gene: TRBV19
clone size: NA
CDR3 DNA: TGTGCCAGTAGCCTCCGGGACAGAAGATGGTATGGCTACACCTTC
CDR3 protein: CASSLRDRRWYGYTF

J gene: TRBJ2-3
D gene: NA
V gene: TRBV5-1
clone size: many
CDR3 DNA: TGCGCCAGCAGCTTGGGGGGCGATACGCAGTATTTT
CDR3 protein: CASSLGGDTQYF

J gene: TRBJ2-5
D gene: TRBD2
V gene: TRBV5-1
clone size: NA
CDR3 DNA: TGCGCCAGCAGCTTGTGGACGGGAGGGGAGACCCAGTACTTC
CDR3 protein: CASSLWTGGETQYF

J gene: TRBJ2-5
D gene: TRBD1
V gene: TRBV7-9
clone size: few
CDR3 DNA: TGTGCCAGCAGCTTAGGGAGACAGGGTCGAGAGACCCAGTACTTC
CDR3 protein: CASSLGRQGRETQYF

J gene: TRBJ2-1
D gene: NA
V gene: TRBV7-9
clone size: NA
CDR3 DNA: TGTGCCAGCAGCCGAATAGGGGACAATGAGCAGTTCTTC
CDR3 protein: CASSRIGDNEQFF

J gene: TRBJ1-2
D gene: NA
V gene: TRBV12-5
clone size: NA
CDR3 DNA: TGTGCTAGTGGTTTGGGTACGGCTAACTATGGCTACACCTTC
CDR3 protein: CASGLGTANYGYTF